The 10 T cell receptor beta chains in this list originate from one sample, sequenced in a study of T cells in Graves' hyperthyroidism and ophthalmopathy. RNA transcripts yielded amplified TCR beta CDR3 regions. TCR CDR3 regions were first amplified by RT-PCR with HTBI primers. TCRdb passed the multiplex PCR reads through MiXCR, listing each CDR3 protein once. The sample includes a few hundred thousand distinct CDR3 sequences, roughly 15% seen only once; the top ten take 10% to 15%. Sequenced material: blood. Receptors originate from a woman aged 40-49 years with Graves' hyperthyroidism that later progressed to Graves' ophthalmopathy.

This clonotype was counted between two and nine times. A much more abundant neighbour one base away suggests this may be a read error. The chain has TRBV28 and TRBJ2-1; D perhaps matches TRBD2 (5 bases). Trimming left V 11 bases short and J 3 bases short, with 17 bases between. In germline, CDR1 is MDHEN, CDR2 SYDVKM. This CDR3 is 14 amino acids long. The CDR3: CAAAGQVYYNEQFF. Written as DNA, the CDR3 is TGTGCCGCCGCGGGCCAAGTCTACTACAATGAGCAGTTCTTC.

At least ten counts were recorded for this clonotype. The V call is TRBV19, the J call TRBJ2-1, with 7 bases fitting TRBD2. The CDR3 runs 14 residues. Germline V CDR1 and CDR2: LNHDA, SQIVND (reference sequence). With V trimmed by 3 bases and J by 7 bases, 6 bases remained unmatched. The CDR3 region is CASSISGLRNEQFF. CDR3 sequence (DNA): TGTGCCAGTAGTATTAGCGGGTTAAGGAATGAGCAGTTCTTC. Filled out from reference TRBV19 and TRBJ2-1, the complete variable domain reads DGGITQSPKYLFRKEGQNVTLSCEQNLNHDAMYWYRQDPGQGLRLIYYSQIVNDFQKGDIAEGYSVSREKKESFPLTVTSAQKNPTAFYLCASSISGLRNEQFFGPGTRLTVL.

This clonotype was detected many times. The rearrangement joins TRBV7-8 to TRBJ2-5; D might be TRBD2 (5 bases). The germline gives CDR1 SGHVS, CDR2 FQNEAQ. The CDR3 totals 15 residues. The V end was cut by 5 bases, the J end by 2 bases, with 15 bases between. CDR3 DNA sequence: TGTGCCAGCAGCCCTGGGAGTTGGGCTCAAGAGACCCAGTACTTC. Protein sequence: CASSPGSWAQETQYF.

At least ten counts were recorded for this clonotype. A junction boundary mismatches the germline segment, possibly from a read error. The rearrangement links TRBV7-3 to TRBJ2-3, with 7 bases matching TRBD2. The CDR3 is made up of 21 amino acids. Per the germline V gene, CDR1 is SGHTA and CDR2 is FQGTGA. The CDR3 protein is CASSFRGGLLAGQRSTNTQYF. The CDR3 region has the DNA TGTGCCAGCAGCTTCAGAGGAGGCCTGTTAGCGGGCCAACGGAGCACAAATACGCAGTATTTT. Based on the CDR3 plus reference TRBV7-3 and TRBJ2-3, the full variable domain is GAGVSQTPSNKVTEKGKYVELRCDPISGHTALYWYRQSLGQGPEFLIYFQGTGAADDSGLPNDRFFAVRPEGSVSTLKIQRTERGDSAVYLCASSFRGGLLAGQRSTNTQYFGPGTRLTVL.

This clonotype was counted ten times or more. The V call is TRBV6-1, the J call TRBJ2-7, with TRBD1 matching over 7 bases. The CDR3 totals 13 residues. Losses at the gene ends were 5 bases for V and 3 bases for J; bases not matched to a gene: 4. CDR1 is MNHNS and CDR2 is SASEGT in the germline V gene. The DNA for the CDR3 is TGTGCCAGCAGTTACCGACAGGGCTACGAGCAGTACTTC. Its translation is CASSYRQGYEQYF.

This clonotype has just a few counts. The chain couples TRBV6-5 to TRBJ1-1, with 7 positions matching TRBD1. This CDR3 has 17 residues. Per the germline V gene, CDR1 is MNHEY and CDR2 is SVGAGI. V was clipped by 0 bases and J by 0 bases; unmatched bases: 7. The CDR3 region is CASSYSPRDRVNTEAFF. In DNA form, the CDR3 reads TGTGCCAGCAGTTACTCCCCACGAGACAGGGTGAACACTGAAGCTTTCTTT.

This clonotype appeared many times. The genes are TRBV28 and TRBJ1-6; possibly TRBD1 for D (6 bases). The CDR3 is 14 residues long. Trimming shortened V by 8 bases and J by 0 bases, and 8 bases separated the two germline ends. Germline V lookup: CDR1 MDHEN, CDR2 SYDVKM. For the CDR3, the DNA is TGTGCCAGCCAGGGGTCCTCCTATAATTCACCCCTCCACTTT. Its protein product is CASQGSSYNSPLHF.

At least ten counts were recorded for this clonotype. This chain connects TRBV10-3 to TRBJ1-2; TRBD1 might be the D (6 bases). V lost 3 bases, J lost 1 base, and 21 bases lay in between. Germline values: CDR1 ENHRY, CDR2 SYGVKD. The CDR3 sequence is 18 residues long. For the CDR3, the DNA is TGTGCCATCAGTGATTGGCTTGGTGGGAGGGGGATTAACTATGGCTACACCTTC. Translating it yields CAISDWLGGRGINYGYTF.

This clonotype was counted at least ten times. The chain joins TRBV14 to TRBJ2-7, with 8 nucleotides matching TRBD2. The CDR3 has 16 residues. Germline lookup yields CDR1 SGHDN and CDR2 FVKESK. V lost 2 bases to trimming and J lost 4 bases; unmatched junction nucleotides: 10. The CDR3 DNA follows: TGTGCCAGCAGCCAATTGGAACTAGCGGAGAAGTACGAGCAGTACTTC. Amino acids: CASSQLELAEKYEQYF. Full variable domain (remainder filled in from reference TRBV14 and TRBJ2-7): EAGVTQFPSHSVIEKGQTVTLRCDPISGHDNLYWYRRVMGKEIKFLLHFVKESKQDESGMPNNRFLAERTGGTYSTLKVQPAELEDSGVYFCASSQLELAEKYEQYFGPGTRLTVT.

This chain connects TRBV9 to TRBJ1-1; D perhaps matches TRBD1 (5 bases). CDR3 size: 13 residues. Germline V CDR1 and CDR2: SGDLS, YYNGEE. V was pared by 0 bases and J by 5 bases, with 8 bases between. DNA of the CDR3: TGTGCCAGCAGCGTAGAAGGGGTGACTGAAGCTTTCTTT. Amino acids: CASSVEGVTEAFF.